This T cell receptor (beta chain) appears in the sequencing data of a study of memory CD4+ T cells and cytomegalovirus serostatus. Across the whole study: This sample comes from healthy Belgian adults, fewer than 10 CMV seropositive, 20 to 25 seronegative.

This clone was observed once. Antigen: not known. Sequencing was performed with immunoSEQ multiplex PCR; in TCRdb, only in-frame clones are kept and a portion is missing. The sample lists 30,000 to 40,000 clones, 79% occurring once. Single viable CD3+CD4+CD8-CD45RO+ cells were sorted as the memory CD4+ T cells. V dropped 1 base and J dropped 5; count of bases not matched to a gene: 5. Germline values: CDR1 SEHNR, CDR2 FQNEAQ (reference sequence). The CDR3 has 14 amino acids. Findings and caveats of the study: Repertoires predicted CMV serostatus with median bootstrapped AUC of about 0.96.

Source material: memory CD4+ T cells from blood. The V gene is TRBV7-9, the J gene TRBJ2-7; 7 nucleotides align to TRBD1. The clonotype comes from an adult in good health and CMV-seropositive. CDR3 sequence: CASSLVPGQDEQYF. CDR3 nucleotide sequence: TGTGCCAGCAGCTTAGTCCCAGGACAGGACGAGCAGTACTTC.